This T cell receptor beta chain was recorded in a study of beta chain features in type 1 diabetes. Study-wide context: On cell yields, gender and age, patients and healthy donors were similar. Examination covered around 98,000,000 sorted cells spanning all samples.

Every participating donor gave one draw, a heparinised blood sample averaging approximately 110 mL. Isolated RNA was reverse transcribed in full, so expressed TCRB transcripts were sequenced. About 3.57 million reads were obtained on average from naive, central memory and regulatory T cell samples. Sequenced by immunoSEQ multiplex PCR; TCRdb stores in-frame clones only, minus some. Among hundreds of thousands of clones, less than 15% were seen once, and the ten largest hold over 5%. In germline, CDR1 is PRHDT, CDR2 FYEKMQ (reference sequence). The CDR3 has 13 amino acids. V shed 6 bases, J shed 4 bases, and the junction held 4 bases outside the gene matches.

The gene calls are TRBV13 and TRBJ1-1; 8 positions agree with TRBD1. The sequencing sample was made of central memory CD4+ T cells from blood. The source of this sequence is a man under 40 in good health. The CDR3: CASRKTGGTEAFF. In nucleotides, the CDR3 is TGTGCCAGCAGGAAAACAGGGGGCACTGAAGCTTTCTTT.